This T cell receptor beta chain was sequenced during a study of blood T cell repertoires in COVID-19. Original analysis: Cell counts per sample came from amplifying reference gene primers. Measured with immunoSEQ multiplex PCR; TCRdb has only the in-frame clones, and not every one. That table is the source of V, J and clone size, and D and trimming were worked out from the DNA. The profile shows around 300,000 clones, 75% to 95% of them singletons. This CDR3 contains 18 residues. Trimming removed 0 bases from V and 4 bases from J; junction bases left unmatched: 12. CDR1 and CDR2 (germline): SGDLS, YYNGEE.

The sequenced sample consisted of PBMCs or T cells enriched from blood (not recorded which). The chain carries TRBV9 and TRBJ2-1; 8 nucleotides line up with TRBD2. The TCR comes from a woman aged 25 to 39 who had recovered from COVID-19. CDR3 loop: CASSVGGGTSISYNEQFF. The CDR3 nucleotides are TGTGCCAGCAGCGTAGGAGGAGGGACTAGTATATCGTACAATGAGCAGTTCTTC.